The 26 T cell receptor beta chains reported below all come from one sample, sequenced in a study of PD-L1 blockade in urothelial cancer. Time point noted: peripheral blood 6 weeks after treatment start. Profiling relied on immunoSEQ multiplex PCR, and the TCRdb table lists in-frame clones only, not all of them. The sample includes around 50,000 clones, around 85% seen only once; the top ten take approximately 1.8%. Sequences were derived from PBMCs, sampled around atezolizumab (anti-PD-L1) treatment. The origin of the receptors is a man aged 45-60 years with urothelial cancer.

Notes on this clone: This may arise from a read error, as a much more abundant clone is one base away. The sample holds other DNA sequences that translate to the same CDR3. This chain links TRBV15 with TRBJ1-2, with D maybe TRBD1 (6 bases). CDR1 LNHNV and CDR2 YYDKDF come from the germline V gene (reference sequence). The CDR3 is made up of 16 amino acids. CDR3 nucleotides: TGTGCCACCAGCAACAAAAAGCGGACAGTTAACTATGGTTACACCTTC. Its translation is CATSNKKRTVNYGYTF.

The gene calls are TRBV7-9 and TRBJ2-7, with 8 bases fitting TRBD1. Germline V gene data show CDR1 as SEHNR and CDR2 as FQNEAQ (reference sequence). J lost 0 bases, V lost 5 bases, and 6 bases had no gene match. The CDR3 length is 15 residues. CDR3 coding DNA: TGTGCCAGCAGCCTATGGACAGGGCACTCCTACGAGCAGTACTTC. This encodes CASSLWTGHSYEQYF.

The chain recombines TRBV11-3 with TRBJ2-1; the match to TRBD1 covers 9 bases. V lost 5 bases and J lost 0; bases outside the gene matches: 11. The CDR3 length is 18 residues. The germline V gene has CDR1 SGHNT and CDR2 YENEEA. The CDR3 loop is CASSLRQGGFSSYNEQFF. CDR3 bases: TGTGCCAGCAGCCTACGACAGGGGGGGTTTAGCTCCTACAATGAGCAGTTCTTC. Using reference TRBV11-3 and TRBJ2-1 for the parts outside the CDR3, the full variable domain is EAGVVQSPRYKIIEKKQPVAFWCNPISGHNTLYWYLQNLGQGPELLIRYENEEAVDDSQLPKDRFSAERLKGVDSTLKIQPAELGDSAVYLCASSLRQGGFSSYNEQFFGPGTRLTVL.

The chain couples TRBV7-3 to TRBJ2-7; TRBD1 aligns across 9 bases. The CDR3 has 15 amino acids. Germline-derived CDR1 and CDR2 are SGHTA and FQGTGA. Trimming removed 5 bases from V and 3 bases from J; junction bases left unmatched: 8. CDR3: CASSLQRGQGYEQYF. The DNA for the CDR3 is TGTGCCAGCAGCCTTCAACGGGGACAGGGCTACGAGCAGTACTTC.

V gene TRBV28 combines with J gene TRBJ1-2; 10 bases agree with TRBD1. The length of the CDR3 is 16 residues. Germline trimming cut 11 bases from V and 4 bases from J; bases unmatched to any gene: 16. From germline, CDR1 is MDHEN and CDR2 SYDVKM. CDR3 loop: CALNRAGTGVPYGYTF. CDR3 coding DNA: TGTGCCCTCAACCGGGCGGGGACAGGGGTCCCCTATGGCTACACCTTC.

J is TRBJ2-3 and V is TRBV5-1; 8 positions match TRBD2. Losses at the gene ends were 5 bases for V and 4 bases for J; bases not matched to a gene: 6. Germline V gene lookup returns CDR1 SGHRS and CDR2 YFSETQ. The CDR3 totals 14 residues. The CDR3 region is CASRVGGVADTQYF. DNA for the CDR3: TGCGCCAGCAGGGTCGGGGGGGTCGCAGATACGCAGTATTTT.

This chain links TRBV7-9 with TRBJ2-2; TRBD1 matches at 7 bases. Germline values: CDR1 SEHNR, CDR2 FQNEAQ (reference sequence). The CDR3 loop spans 15 amino acids. The ends lost 6 bases at V and 1 base at J; junction bases unmatched: 5. This chain's CDR3 is CASSPGTVNTGELFF. CDR3 coding DNA: TGTGCCAGCAGTCCCGGGACAGTGAACACCGGGGAGCTGTTTTTT.

The V gene is TRBV9, the J gene TRBJ1-3; TRBD1 matches at 10 bases. Germline lookup yields CDR1 SGDLS and CDR2 YYNGEE. This CDR3 region has 16 residues. V was pared by 4 bases and J by 4 bases, with 8 bases of the junction left unmatched. The CDR3 region has the DNA TGTGCCAGCAGCTTTAAAGACAGGGGGCCCGGAAACACCATATATTTT. Translation: CASSFKDRGPGNTIYF.

CDR3 sequence reads: CASSPERQGRETQYF. In DNA form, the CDR3 reads TGCGCCAGCAGCCCAGAAAGACAGGGGCGAGAGACCCAGTACTTC. J is TRBJ2-5 and V is TRBV4-3, with 8 bases aligning to TRBD1. Unmatched junction bases numbered 8, after V lost 4 bases and J lost 4 bases. Germline CDR1 reads LGHNA; CDR2 reads YSLEER. This CDR3 spans 15 amino acids.

The chain uses TRBV7-2 and TRBJ2-7; D might be TRBD1 (7 bases). Deletions cut 5 bases from V and 1 base from J, with 21 bases between. The CDR3 is made up of 17 amino acids. CDR1 is SGHTA and CDR2 is FQGNSA in the germline V gene. CDR3 region: CASSLRGGQAYSYEQYF. The CDR3 DNA sequence: TGTGCCAGCAGCCTGAGGGGAGGACAGGCATATTCCTACGAGCAGTACTTC.

This chain connects TRBV2 to TRBJ2-3; 7 bases map to TRBD1. CDR1 is SNHLY and CDR2 is FYNNEI in the germline V gene. CDR3 size: 12 residues. Trimming took 6 bases from V and 7 from J; bases not matched to a gene: 4. The CDR3 protein is CASRLQGNTQYF. DNA for the CDR3: TGTGCCAGCAGACTACAGGGGAATACGCAGTATTTT. The full variable domain, in which reference TRBV2 and TRBJ2-3 provide the parts outside the CDR3, is EPEVTQTPSHQVTQMGQEVILRCVPISNHLYFYWYRQILGQKVEFLVSFYNNEISEKSEIFDDQFSVERPDGSNFTLKIRSTKLEDSAMYFCASRLQGNTQYFGPGTRLTVL.

The V call is TRBV2, the J call TRBJ2-1; 10 nucleotides agree with TRBD2. This CDR3 contains 15 residues. From germline, CDR1 is SNHLY and CDR2 FYNNEI. V was clipped by 4 bases and J by 4 bases; unmatched bases: 4. The CDR3 here is CASSVPSGGYNEQFF. In DNA, the CDR3 is TGTGCCAGCAGTGTGCCTAGCGGGGGATACAATGAGCAGTTCTTC.

The chain couples TRBV5-1 to TRBJ2-7; 12 bases line up with TRBD1. The CDR3 contains 15 residues. Germline CDR1 is SGHRS and CDR2 is YFSETQ. The V gene end was trimmed by 7 bases and the J gene end by 4 bases; junction bases not matched to a gene: 9. The CDR3 DNA is TGCGCCAGCCGACCAGGGACAGGGGGCTCTTACGAGCAGTACTTC. Its protein is CASRPGTGGSYEQYF.

The rearrangement links TRBV5-4 to TRBJ1-1; 7 positions agree with TRBD1. Germline V gives CDR1 SGHNT, CDR2 YYREEE (reference sequence). CDR3 length equals 15 residues. Trimming at V came to 3 bases and at J to 2 bases, leaving 7 bases not matched to a gene. The CDR3 reads CASSSRQGTNTEAFF. CDR3 DNA sequence: TGTGCCAGCAGCTCCCGACAGGGAACTAACACTGAAGCTTTCTTT.

The chain uses TRBV28 and TRBJ2-3; 16 nucleotides agree with TRBD2. The CDR3 runs 18 residues. CDR1 and CDR2 from the germline V gene are MDHEN and SYDVKM. With V trimmed by 1 base and J by 2 bases, 3 bases remained unmatched. As DNA, the CDR3 is TGTGCCAGCAGTTTATTGGGACTAGCGGGAGGGGCCACAGATACGCAGTATTTT. It translates to CASSLLGLAGGATDTQYF. Together with reference TRBV28 and TRBJ2-3, the CDR3 gives the full variable domain: DVKVTQSSRYLVKRTGEKVFLECVQDMDHENMFWYRQDPGLGLRLIYFSYDVKMKEKGDIPEGYSVSREKKERFSLILESASTNQTSMYLCASSLLGLAGGATDTQYFGPGTRLTVL.

This chain uses TRBV10-2 with TRBJ1-1; possibly TRBD1 for D (6 bases). In germline, CDR1 is WSHSY, CDR2 SAAADI. This CDR3 has 12 amino acids. V was shortened by 4 bases and J by 4 bases, with 7 bases between the two germline ends. The DNA of the CDR3 is TGCGCCAGCAGTGGAGGGGGCACTGAAGCTTTCTTT. Protein: CASSGGGTEAFF.

The gene calls are TRBV10-2 and TRBJ1-4; 10 nucleotides align to TRBD1. This CDR3 comprises 14 residues. V dropped 6 bases and J dropped 8; count of bases not matched to a gene: 6. The V gene's germline CDR1 is WSHSY and CDR2 SAAADI. The CDR3 region has the DNA TGCGCCAGCAGGAGGGACAGGGGTCGAGAAAAACTGTTTTTT. Protein: CASRRDRGREKLFF.

The chain uses TRBV15 and TRBJ1-3, with TRBD1 matching over 7 bases. The CDR3 has 14 residues. Germline CDR1 and CDR2: LNHNV and YYDKDF (reference sequence). With 5 bases clipped from V and 0 bases from J, the junction kept 1 base outside the gene matches. The CDR3 sequence: CATSHRGSGNTIYF. CDR3 bases: TGTGCCACCAGCCACAGGGGCTCTGGAAACACCATATATTTT. Full variable domain (missing parts from reference TRBV15 and TRBJ1-3): DAMVIQNPRYQVTQFGKPVTLSCSQTLNHNVMYWYQQKSSQAPKLLFHYYDKDFNNEADTPDNFQSRRPNTSFCFLDIRSPGLGDTAMYLCATSHRGSGNTIYFGEGSWLTVV.

The chain combines TRBV2 with TRBJ1-4; D is unresolved. V was cut by 4 bases and J by 0 bases, with 6 bases left in between. The CDR3 runs to 14 residues. The germline CDR1 and CDR2 sequences are SNHLY and FYNNEI. CDR3 protein: CASSAESTNEKLFF. In nucleotides, the CDR3 is TGTGCCAGCAGTGCAGAATCAACTAATGAAAAACTGTTTTTT.

The chain carries TRBV11-2 and TRBJ1-1; unclear D gene. This CDR3 is 14 amino acids long. The V end lost 1 base, the J end lost 5 bases, and 11 bases lay between the germline ends. The germline gives CDR1 SGHAT, CDR2 FQNNGV. In DNA, the CDR3 is TGTGCCAGCAGCTTAGTCCTGGGCGGGACTGAAGCTTTCTTT. Encoded protein: CASSLVLGGTEAFF.

The CDR3 spells CASSSGTSGLSREFF. Here the CDR3 DNA reads TGTGCCAGCAGCTCCGGGACTAGCGGGTTGTCGAGGGAGTTCTTC. This rearrangement joins TRBV7-9 to TRBJ2-1; 12 nucleotides agree with TRBD2. CDR1 is SEHNR and CDR2 is FQNEAQ in the germline V gene (reference sequence). The J segment lost 14 bases and the V segment lost 4 bases, leaving 12 bases of the junction unmatched. The length of the CDR3 is 15 residues.

The genes are TRBV6-1 and TRBJ2-3; 9 bases are a match to TRBD2. The CDR3 is 14 amino acids. Trimming removed 6 bases from V and 1 base from J; junction bases left unmatched: 2. CDR1 is MNHNS and CDR2 is SASEGT in the germline V gene. CDR3 nucleotides: TGTGCCAGCAGGACTAGCGGTGGCACAGATACGCAGTATTTT. Translating gives CASRTSGGTDTQYF.

The chain joins TRBV5-4 to TRBJ2-7; weak D call: TRBD2 (5 bases). The length of the CDR3 is 12 residues. Germline CDR1 is SGHNT and CDR2 is YYREEE (reference sequence). V lost 1 base and J 5 bases, leaving 7 bases between the germline ends. CDR3 nucleotide sequence: TGTGCCAGCAGCTTGTCCGGGGACGAGCAGTACTTC. Its translation is CASSLSGDEQYF.

This clone occurred once. The V and J genes are TRBV12-2 and TRBJ1-2; the DNA was not used to check the table's D call, TRBD1. TRBV12-2 constitutes a pseudogene. The CDR3 length is 17 residues. This CDR3 is CASRLDSGDRANYGYTF. The CDR3 DNA follows: TGTGCAAGTCGCTTAGATTCGGGGGACAGAGCTAACTATGGCTACACCTTC.

A few counts support this clone. This chain joins TRBV6-5 and TRBJ2-7; TRBD1 might be the D (5 bases). The V and J ends lost 4 bases and 3 bases respectively, with 13 bases between them. This CDR3 has 14 amino acids. Germline CDR1 MNHEY, CDR2 SVGAGI. The CDR3 loop is CASSSFAGNYEQYF. The CDR3 coding sequence is TGTGCCAGCAGTTCTTTCGCAGGGAACTACGAGCAGTACTTC.

The CDR3 DNA reads as TGTGCCAGCAGCCGGAATGCCGCGGGTGGGTATGGCTACACCTTC. Protein sequence: CASSRNAAGGYGYTF. The V and J genes are TRBV27 and TRBJ1-2; D not resolved. The length of the CDR3 is 15 residues. The V gene lost 6 bases and the J gene lost 5 bases, with 19 bases spanning the gap. CDR1 and CDR2 (germline): MNHEY, SMNVEV (reference sequence).